The rows below give T cell receptor beta chains drawn from one sample of a study of breast tumors, draining lymph nodes, adjacent tissues. TCRdb processed the multiplex PCR reads anew with MiXCR; each CDR3 protein has one entry. The data contain 200,000 to 250,000 distinct CDR3 sequences, about 34% of them seen just once; the ten biggest clones take up approximately 1.4%. Sequencing was performed on axillary lymph node tissue. The receptors were sampled from a female donor with breast cancer. Some clones in this sample may be carry-over from other donors' samples. The CDR3 runs from the conserved cysteine through the conserved F or W. Each record gives: D gene, CDR3 length, clone size, J gene, V gene, CDR3 protein, CDR3 DNA. A D gene is named only where the DNA matches it firmly. Clone size, where shown, is once, few, many, or a class for clones that have expanded.

. 16 many TRBJ2-1 TRBV4-1 CASSPLLRSSYNEQFF TGCGCCAGCAGCCCTCTTCTGCGGAGCTCCTACAATGAGCAGTTCTTC
TRBD2 13 many TRBJ2-7 TRBV2 CASGQLAAYEQYF TGTGCCAGCGGCCAACTAGCGGCCTACGAGCAGTACTTC
. 12 many TRBJ2-5 TRBV10-3 CAIGDVQETQYF TGTGCCATCGGGGACGTACAAGAGACCCAGTACTTC
. 16 . TRBJ1-1 TRBV27 CASSARDGGPSTEAFF TGTGCCAGCAGTGCCCGGGACGGAGGACCTTCAACTGAAGCTTTCTTT
. 16 . TRBJ1-6 TRBV14 CASSHRDNGGMAPLHF TGTGCCAGCAGCCATCGGGACAACGGGGGCATGGCACCCCTCCACTTT
TRBD2 19 many TRBJ2-5 TRBV2 CASSAQALIAGGSSRTQYF TGTGCCAGCAGTGCCCAAGCTCTAATAGCGGGAGGGTCCTCACGGACCCAGTACTTC
. 13 few TRBJ2-3 TRBV9 CASSAPVRDTQYF TGTGCTAGCAGCGCCCCAGTACGAGATACGCAGTATTTT
. 13 many TRBJ2-2 TRBV12-3/TRBV12-4 CASRAKGMGELFF TGTGCCAGCAGGGCCAAAGGGATGGGGGAGCTGTTTTTT
TRBD2 14 many TRBJ2-7 TRBV20-1 CSARLAGRSYEQYF TGCAGTGCTAGACTAGCGGGCCGATCCTACGAGCAGTACTTC
. 13 . TRBJ1-1 TRBV6-1 CASTSGYDTEAFF TGTGCCAGCACCTCAGGGTACGACACTGAAGCTTTCTTT
TRBD2 20 many TRBJ2-1 TRBV5-1 CASSSTGTSGGKSSYNEQFF TGCGCCAGCAGCAGCACCGGGACTAGCGGGGGAAAGAGCTCCTACAATGAGCAGTTCTTC
. 16 . TRBJ2-3 TRBV30 CAWSPPGPVSTDTQYF TGTGCCTGGAGTCCCCCGGGACCGGTTAGCACAGATACGCAGTATTTT
. 16 . TRBJ1-3 TRBV6-1 CASSPTRDTAGNTIYF TGTGCCAGCAGTCCCACCCGGGACACAGCAGGAAACACCATATATTTT
TRBD2 14 . TRBJ2-5 TRBV20-1 CSATRGEIGETQYF TGCAGTGCTACTCGGGGGGAAATTGGAGAGACCCAGTACTTC
. 14 many TRBJ1-5 TRBV30 CAWSVGGTGQPQHF TGTGCCTGGAGCGTTGGGGGGACGGGTCAGCCCCAGCATTTT
. 10 few TRBJ2-1 TRBV12-3/TRBV12-4 CASSFYEQFF TGTGCCAGCAGTTTCTATGAGCAGTTCTTC
TRBD1 15 many TRBJ2-5 TRBV7-6 CASSRDRGLEETQYF TGTGCCAGCAGTAGGGACAGGGGGCTGGAGGAGACCCAGTACTTC
TRBD2 15 . TRBJ2-1 TRBV6-2/TRBV6-3 CASSKGLAGDNEQFF TGTGCCAGCAGTAAGGGACTAGCGGGAGACAATGAGCAGTTCTTC
TRBD2 15 many TRBJ2-7 TRBV7-2 CASTTRGDDMYEQYF TGTGCCAGCACCACCCGGGGGGACGATATGTACGAGCAGTACTTC
TRBD2 14 many TRBJ2-7 TRBV7-2 CASSLQGGLYEQYF TGTGCCAGCAGCTTACAGGGAGGGCTCTACGAGCAGTACTTC
TRBD2 14 . TRBJ2-3 TRBV20-1 CGPQTSGRTDTQYF TGCGGTCCCCAAACTAGCGGGAGAACAGATACGCAGTATTTT
. 15 many TRBJ1-5 TRBV11-2 CASSLDFHGNQPQHF TGTGCCAGCAGCTTAGATTTCCATGGGAACCAGCCCCAGCATTTT
TRBD1 15 . TRBJ1-5 TRBV7-9 CASSFRDRGNQPQHF TGTGCCAGCAGCTTCCGGGACAGGGGTAATCAGCCCCAGCATTTT
. 18 . TRBJ2-6 TRBV6-6 CASRLSSDLLTGANVLTF TGTGCCAGCAGGCTCAGCAGCGACCTACTAACTGGGGCCAACGTCCTGACTTTC
. 13 . TRBJ2-4 TRBV6-5 CASSHEQGSIQYF TGTGCCAGCAGTCACGAGCAGGGAAGCATTCAGTACTTC